Described below is a single T cell receptor (beta chain) sequence and its context. Its target is not known. This specimen comes from a study of OX40 agonist ivuxolimab in advanced cancers. Study-wide findings and caveats: Within 6 weeks, CD4+ and CD8+ blood T cells expanded clonally at 0.1 to 3.0 mg/kg. The antigens recognized by the expanded peripheral T cells, that is their antigen specificity, were not determined.

CDR1 and CDR2 from the germline V gene are MNHEY and SMNVEV (reference sequence). The V and J ends lost 5 bases and 6 bases respectively, with 8 bases between them. The CDR3 has 12 residues. Data came from immunoSEQ multiplex PCR; TCRdb stores just in-frame clones and leaves some out. Of about 70,000 clones listed, approximately 81% were seen once; the top ten hold approximately 5%. The sample in question was CD4+ or CD8+ T cells sorted from blood, obtained in a trial of the OX40 agonist ivuxolimab. This chain uses TRBV27 with TRBJ2-4; unclear D gene. This clonotype was obtained from an adult with an advanced solid tumor such as melanoma, head and neck, liver or kidney cancer. The CDR3 reads CASSHDTNIQYF. The CDR3, as DNA: TGTGCCAGCAGTCACGACACAAACATTCAGTACTTC.